This paragraph covers one T cell receptor (beta chain) sequence. The source of the sample is a study of blood T cell repertoires in COVID-19. Across the whole study: Acute-phase and convalescent COVID-19 samples originated in the United States, Italy and Spain. Sample material is recorded as cDNA or gDNA derived from T cells, B-cell-depleted T cells, or PBMCs.

This table comes from immunoSEQ multiplex PCR, and its TCRdb copy is limited to in-frame clones, with some not included. The table lists roughly 230,000 clones, over 75% of them singletons. Trimming left V 1 base short and J 1 base short, with 11 bases between. Per germline, CDR1 SEHNR and CDR2 FQNEAQ (reference sequence). This CDR3 is built from 15 residues. The chain has TRBV7-9 and TRBJ2-7; possibly TRBD1 for D (6 bases). This clonotype originated in a man younger than 45 in a cohort exposed to, infected with or recovered from COVID-19 (not recorded which). The sample comprised PBMCs or T cells enriched from blood (not recorded which). The CDR3 loop reads CASSLVGTRSYEQYF. CDR3 nucleotides: TGTGCCAGCAGCTTAGTGGGGACAAGATCCTACGAGCAGTACTTC.